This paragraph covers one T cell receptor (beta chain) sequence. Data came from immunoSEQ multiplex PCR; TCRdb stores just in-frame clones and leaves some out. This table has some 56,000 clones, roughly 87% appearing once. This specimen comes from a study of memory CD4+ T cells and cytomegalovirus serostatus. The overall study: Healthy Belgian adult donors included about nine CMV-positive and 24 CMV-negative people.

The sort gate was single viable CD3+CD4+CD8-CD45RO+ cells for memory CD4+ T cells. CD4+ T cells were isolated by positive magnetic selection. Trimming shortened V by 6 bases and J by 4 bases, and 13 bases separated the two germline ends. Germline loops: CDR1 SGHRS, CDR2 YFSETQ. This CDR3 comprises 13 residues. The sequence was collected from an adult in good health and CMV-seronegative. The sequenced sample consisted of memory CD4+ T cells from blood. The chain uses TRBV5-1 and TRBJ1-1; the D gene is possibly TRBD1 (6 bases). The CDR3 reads CASTSTGITEAFF. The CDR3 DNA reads TGCGCCAGCACCTCAACAGGGATCACTGAAGCTTTCTTT.